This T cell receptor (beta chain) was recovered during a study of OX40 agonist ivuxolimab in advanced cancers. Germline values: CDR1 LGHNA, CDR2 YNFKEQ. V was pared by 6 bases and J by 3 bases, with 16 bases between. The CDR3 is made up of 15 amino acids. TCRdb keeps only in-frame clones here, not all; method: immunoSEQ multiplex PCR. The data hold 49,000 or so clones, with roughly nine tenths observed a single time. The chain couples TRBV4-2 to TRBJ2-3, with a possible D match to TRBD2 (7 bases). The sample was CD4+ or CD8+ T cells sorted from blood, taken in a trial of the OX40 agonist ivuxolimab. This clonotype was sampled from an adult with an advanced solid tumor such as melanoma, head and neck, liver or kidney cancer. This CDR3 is CASRKLGGATDTQYF. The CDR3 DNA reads TGTGCCAGCAGGAAACTGGGGGGGGCGACAGATACGCAGTATTTT.